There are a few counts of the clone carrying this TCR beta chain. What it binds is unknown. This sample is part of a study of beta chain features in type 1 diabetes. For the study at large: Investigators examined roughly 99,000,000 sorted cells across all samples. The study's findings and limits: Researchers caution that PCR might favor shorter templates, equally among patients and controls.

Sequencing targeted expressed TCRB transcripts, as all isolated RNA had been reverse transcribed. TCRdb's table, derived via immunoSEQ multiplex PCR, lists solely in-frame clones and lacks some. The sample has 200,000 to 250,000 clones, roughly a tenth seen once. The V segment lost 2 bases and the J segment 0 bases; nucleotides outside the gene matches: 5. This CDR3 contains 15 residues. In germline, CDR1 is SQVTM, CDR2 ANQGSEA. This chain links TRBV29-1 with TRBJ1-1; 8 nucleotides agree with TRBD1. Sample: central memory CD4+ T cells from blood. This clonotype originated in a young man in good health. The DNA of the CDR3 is TGCAGCGTTGAACGAAGACAGGGGCTGAACACTGAAGCTTTCTTT. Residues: CSVERRQGLNTEAFF.